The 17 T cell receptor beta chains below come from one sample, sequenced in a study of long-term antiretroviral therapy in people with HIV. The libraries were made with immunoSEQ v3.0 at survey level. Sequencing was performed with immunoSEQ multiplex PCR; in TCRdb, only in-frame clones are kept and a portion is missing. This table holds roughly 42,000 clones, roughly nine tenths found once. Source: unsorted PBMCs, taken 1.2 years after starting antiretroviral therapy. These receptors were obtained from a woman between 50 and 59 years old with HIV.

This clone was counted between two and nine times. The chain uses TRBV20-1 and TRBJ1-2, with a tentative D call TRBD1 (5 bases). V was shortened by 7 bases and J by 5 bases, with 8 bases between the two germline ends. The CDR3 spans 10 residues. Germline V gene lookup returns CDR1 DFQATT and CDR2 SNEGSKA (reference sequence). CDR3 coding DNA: TGCAGTGTAGGGGAGTATGGCTACACCTTC. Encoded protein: CSVGEYGYTF.

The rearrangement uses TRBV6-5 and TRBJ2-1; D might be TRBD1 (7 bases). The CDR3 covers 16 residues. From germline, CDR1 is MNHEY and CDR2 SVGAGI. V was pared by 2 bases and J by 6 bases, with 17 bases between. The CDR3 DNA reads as TGTGCCAGCAGTTACCTCGGAGGGACAGCGATCAATGAGCAGTTCTTC. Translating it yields CASSYLGGTAINEQFF.

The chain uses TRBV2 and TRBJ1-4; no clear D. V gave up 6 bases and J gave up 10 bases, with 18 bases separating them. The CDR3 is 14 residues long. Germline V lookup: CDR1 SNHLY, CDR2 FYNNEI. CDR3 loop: CASSVKEVVAKLFF. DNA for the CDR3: TGTGCCAGCAGCGTCAAAGAAGTAGTGGCAAAACTGTTTTTT.

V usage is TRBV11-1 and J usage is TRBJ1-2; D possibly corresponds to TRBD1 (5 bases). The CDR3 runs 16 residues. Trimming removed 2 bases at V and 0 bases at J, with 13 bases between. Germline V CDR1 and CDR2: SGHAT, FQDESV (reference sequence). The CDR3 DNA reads TGTGCCAGCAGCTTAAAAGGGGCCCGAGCTAACTATGGCTACACCTTC. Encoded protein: CASSLKGARANYGYTF.

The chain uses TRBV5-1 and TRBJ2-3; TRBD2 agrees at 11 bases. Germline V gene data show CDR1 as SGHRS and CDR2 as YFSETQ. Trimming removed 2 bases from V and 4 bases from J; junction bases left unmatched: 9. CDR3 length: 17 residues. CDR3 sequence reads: CASSFRLAGMNPDTQYF. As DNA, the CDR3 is TGCGCCAGCAGCTTCAGACTAGCGGGGATGAATCCAGATACGCAGTATTTT.

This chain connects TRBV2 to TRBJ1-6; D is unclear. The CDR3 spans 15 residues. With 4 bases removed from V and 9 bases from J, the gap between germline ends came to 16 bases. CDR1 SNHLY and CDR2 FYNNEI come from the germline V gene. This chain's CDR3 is CASSVSRGGGSPLHF. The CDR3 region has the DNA TGTGCCAGCAGTGTGAGTAGAGGAGGTGGTTCACCCCTCCACTTT.

The CDR3 sequence is CASGTGNSPLHF. CDR3 DNA: TGTGCCAGCGGGACAGGAAATTCACCCCTCCACTTT. V usage is TRBV2 and J usage is TRBJ1-6, with 8 bases lining up with TRBD1. CDR3 length equals 12 residues. The germline CDR1 and CDR2 sequences are SNHLY and FYNNEI. The V and J ends lost 8 bases and 7 bases, in that order; junction bases with no gene match: 1.

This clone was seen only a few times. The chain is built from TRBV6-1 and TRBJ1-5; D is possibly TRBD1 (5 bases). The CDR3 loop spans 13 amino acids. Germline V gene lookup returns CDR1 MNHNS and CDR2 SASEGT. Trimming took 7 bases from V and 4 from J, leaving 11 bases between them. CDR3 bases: TGTGCCAGCACGGAACAGGTGAATCAGCCCCAGCATTTT. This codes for CASTEQVNQPQHF.

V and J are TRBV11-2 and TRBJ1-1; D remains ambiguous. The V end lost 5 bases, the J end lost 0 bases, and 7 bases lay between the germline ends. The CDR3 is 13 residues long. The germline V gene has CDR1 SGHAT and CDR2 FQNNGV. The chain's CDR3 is CASSLDLNTEAFF. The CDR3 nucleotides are TGTGCCAGCAGCCTCGACCTGAACACTGAAGCTTTCTTT.

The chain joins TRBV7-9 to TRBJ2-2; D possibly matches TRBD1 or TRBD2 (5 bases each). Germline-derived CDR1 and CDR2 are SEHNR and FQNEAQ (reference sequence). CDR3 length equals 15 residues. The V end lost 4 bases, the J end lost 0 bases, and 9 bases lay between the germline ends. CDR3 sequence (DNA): TGTGCCAGCAGCTCAGGGACGGCGAACACCGGGGAGCTGTTTTTT. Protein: CASSSGTANTGELFF.

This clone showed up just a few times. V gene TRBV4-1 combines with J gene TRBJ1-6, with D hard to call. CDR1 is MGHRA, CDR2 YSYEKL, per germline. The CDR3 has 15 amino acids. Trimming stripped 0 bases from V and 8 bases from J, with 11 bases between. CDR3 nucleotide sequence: TGCGCCAGCAGCCAAGATAACAGATATTATTCACCCCTCCACTTT. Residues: CASSQDNRYYSPLHF.

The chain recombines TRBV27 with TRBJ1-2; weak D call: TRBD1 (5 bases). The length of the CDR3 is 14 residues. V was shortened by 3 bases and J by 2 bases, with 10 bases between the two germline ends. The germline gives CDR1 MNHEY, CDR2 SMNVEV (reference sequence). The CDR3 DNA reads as TGTGCCAGCAGTTTTGGGGGTGAAAACTATGGCTACACCTTC. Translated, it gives CASSFGGENYGYTF.

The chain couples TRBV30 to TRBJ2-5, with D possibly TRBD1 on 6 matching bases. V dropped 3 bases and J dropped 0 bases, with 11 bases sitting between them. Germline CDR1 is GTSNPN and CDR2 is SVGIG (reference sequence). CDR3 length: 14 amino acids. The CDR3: CAWSVTGNQETQYF. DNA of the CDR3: TGTGCCTGGAGCGTAACAGGGAACCAAGAGACCCAGTACTTC.

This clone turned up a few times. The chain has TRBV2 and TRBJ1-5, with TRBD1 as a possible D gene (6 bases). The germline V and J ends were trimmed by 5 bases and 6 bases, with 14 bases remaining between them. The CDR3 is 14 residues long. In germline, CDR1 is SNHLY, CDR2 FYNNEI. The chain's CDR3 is CASSRQAGSQPQHF. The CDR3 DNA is TGTGCCAGCAGTAGACAGGCGGGAAGTCAGCCCCAGCATTTT.

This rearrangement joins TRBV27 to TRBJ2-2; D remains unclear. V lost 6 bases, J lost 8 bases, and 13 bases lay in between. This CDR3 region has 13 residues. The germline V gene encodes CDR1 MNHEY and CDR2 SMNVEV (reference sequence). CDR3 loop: CASSLPKTGELFF. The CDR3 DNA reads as TGTGCCAGCAGCCTCCCGAAGACTGGGGAGCTGTTTTTT.

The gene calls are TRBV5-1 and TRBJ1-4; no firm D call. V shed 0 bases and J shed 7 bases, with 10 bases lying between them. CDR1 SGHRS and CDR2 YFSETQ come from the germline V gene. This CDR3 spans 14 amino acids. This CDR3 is CASSLGRVSEKLFF. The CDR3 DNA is TGCGCCAGCAGCTTGGGGAGGGTGTCTGAAAAACTGTTTTTT. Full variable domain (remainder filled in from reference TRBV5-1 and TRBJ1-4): KAGVTQTPRYLIKTRGQQVTLSCSPISGHRSVSWYQQTPGQGLQFLFEYFSETQRNKGNFPGRFSGRQFSNSRSEMNVSTLELGDSALYLCASSLGRVSEKLFFGSGTQLSVL.

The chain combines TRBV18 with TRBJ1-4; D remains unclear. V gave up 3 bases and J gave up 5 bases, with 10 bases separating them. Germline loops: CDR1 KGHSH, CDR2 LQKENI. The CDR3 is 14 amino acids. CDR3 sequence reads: CASSPGEDNEKLFF. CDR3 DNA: TGTGCCAGCTCACCCGGGGAAGACAATGAAAAACTGTTTTTT. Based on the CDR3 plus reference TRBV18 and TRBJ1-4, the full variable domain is NAGVMQNPRHLVRRRGQEARLRCSPMKGHSHVYWYRQLPEEGLKFMVYLQKENIIDESGMPKERFSAEFPKEGPSILRIQQVVRGDSAAYFCASSPGEDNEKLFFGSGTQLSVL.